Below, 26 T cell receptor beta chains from the same sample are listed, as sequenced in a study of blood T cells in healthy people across ages. Next came a second PCR, run for about 6 to 11 cycles, which used a sample-barcoded 5' primer along with a J-beta primer mix. TCRdb independently ran MiXCR on the 5' RACE reads; one entry per CDR3 protein. This sample has hundreds of thousands of distinct CDR3 sequences; under 65% occur once, and the top ten carry approximately 13%. The sequenced material came from blood. The receptors shown here come from a woman older than 75 in good health.

The chain recombines TRBV25-1 with TRBJ2-3; D gene ambiguous. The germline CDR1 and CDR2 sequences are MGHDK and SYGVNS. V shed 1 base and J shed 1 base, with 12 bases lying between them. The CDR3 totals 16 residues. The CDR3 is CASSEFRKVGTDTQYF. In DNA, the CDR3 is TGTGCCAGCAGTGAATTCAGGAAGGTGGGCACAGATACGCAGTATTTT.

The table lists this clonotype with many counts. For the CDR3, the DNA is TGTGCCAGCAGTGTAGGGGGAGAGACCCAGTACTTC. It is translated as CASSVGGETQYF. J is TRBJ2-5 and V is TRBV2; tentatively, D is TRBD1 (6 bases). Germline V gives CDR1 SNHLY, CDR2 FYNNEI. The CDR3 sequence is 12 residues long. V lost 4 bases to trimming and J lost 4 bases, with 7 bases between them.

This chain connects TRBV29-1 to TRBJ2-1, with D possibly matching TRBD1 (6 bases). The CDR3 is 16 amino acids. Deletions cut 8 bases from V and 0 bases from J, with 20 bases between. Germline V lookup: CDR1 SQVTM, CDR2 ANQGSEA. CDR3 DNA: TGCAGCTCCCTCCTGGGGACACCGAGCTCCTACAATGAGCAGTTCTTC. Its protein is CSSLLGTPSSYNEQFF.

The chain carries TRBV6-2 or TRBV6-3 and TRBJ2-5; TRBD2 aligns across 15 bases. This CDR3 region has 16 residues. V trimming: 4 bases; J trimming: 4 bases; junction bases outside the gene matches: 4. Germline assignment: CDR1 MNHEY and CDR2 SVGEGT. CDR3 DNA: TGTGCCAGCAGTTGGACTAGCGGGGGGGCCTCAGAGACCCAGTACTTC. Translated: CASSWTSGGASETQYF.

This clonotype has more than one count but fewer than ten. The CDR3 nucleotides read TGTGCCAGCAGCCTACCGGCGGGAAACACAGATACGCAGTATTTT. Translating it yields CASSLPAGNTDTQYF. This chain links TRBV7-2 with TRBJ2-3; D might be TRBD2 (6 bases). V was clipped by 5 bases and J by 2 bases, with 14 bases between them. The CDR3 loop spans 15 amino acids. CDR1 SGHTA and CDR2 FQGNSA come from the germline V gene.

This clonotype was counted a few times. The junction differs from germline at one of its ends, possibly a read error. This chain's CDR3 is CASSSQSGSDEQYF. The CDR3 region has the DNA TGTGCCAGCAGCTCCCAAAGCGGCTCCGACGAGCAGTACTTC. The V and J genes are TRBV7-2 and TRBJ2-7; TRBD2 is a possible D gene (5 bases). Germline V gene sequence: CDR1 SGHTA, CDR2 FQGNSA. CDR3 size: 14 residues.

As for this clonotype: A much larger clone lies a single base off, so this may be a read error. The chain links TRBV4-1 to TRBJ2-1, with TRBD2 matching over 7 bases. The CDR3 is 16 residues long. Looked up from germline, CDR1 is MGHRA and CDR2 is YSYEKL. After removal of 1 base from V and 5 bases from J, the junction contained 8 bases not matched to a gene. CDR3 bases: TGCGCCAGCAGCCAAGGTCGTGTGGGGGGGAACAATGAGCAGTTCTTC. Translated, it gives CASSQGRVGGNNEQFF.

This clonotype was picked up many times. Written as DNA, the CDR3 is TGTGCCAGCAGCTCCCACAGGGGAACTGAAGCTTTCTTT. It specifies CASSSHRGTEAFF. The chain couples TRBV7-2 to TRBJ1-1; 7 nucleotides line up with TRBD1. From germline, CDR1 is SGHTA and CDR2 FQGNSA. J gave up 5 bases and V 4 bases, and 4 bases lay outside the gene matches. This CDR3 spans 13 amino acids.

This clonotype was recorded many times. The rearrangement links TRBV7-8 to TRBJ2-3; D unclear. This CDR3 is built from 15 residues. The ends were cut back, 5 bases at V and 2 bases at J, with 14 bases in the middle. Per germline, CDR1 SGHVS and CDR2 FQNEAQ. The CDR3: CASSPTHLLTDTQYF. The DNA for the CDR3 is TGTGCCAGCAGCCCGACACATCTCCTCACAGATACGCAGTATTTT.

The CDR3 loop reads CASSPQTGNTDTQYF. CDR3 nucleotide sequence: TGCGCCAGCAGCCCCCAGACGGGGAACACAGATACGCAGTATTTT. The chain uses TRBV4-1 and TRBJ2-3; TRBD2 is a possible D gene (5 bases). Germline values: CDR1 MGHRA, CDR2 YSYEKL. The V end lost 4 bases, the J end lost 2 bases, and 13 bases lay between the germline ends. The CDR3 sequence is 15 residues long.

The sample holds many counts of this clonotype. The chain combines TRBV20-1 with TRBJ2-7; no firm D call. V was pared by 3 bases and J by 0 bases, with 3 bases between. Per germline, CDR1 DFQATT and CDR2 SNEGSKA (reference sequence). The CDR3 totals 11 residues. CDR3 DNA sequence: TGCAGTGCTAGTCGCTCCTACGAGCAGTACTTC. Translating gives CSASRSYEQYF.

The CDR3 is CSGGAGNTIYF. The CDR3 DNA reads as TGCAGTGGCGGGGCTGGAAACACCATATATTTT. The chain uses TRBV29-1 and TRBJ1-3; no clear D gene. CDR3 length: 11 residues. Germline CDR1 SQVTM, CDR2 ANQGSEA.

The genes are TRBV6-6 and TRBJ1-2; 11 nucleotides agree with TRBD1. Losses at the gene ends were 6 bases for V and 2 bases for J; bases not matched to a gene: 8. This CDR3 has 16 residues. Germline CDR1 reads MNHNY; CDR2 reads SVGAGI (reference sequence). Here the CDR3 DNA reads TGTGCCAGCAGGGTCGGGACAGGGGGTGTAAACTATGGCTACACCTTC. This encodes CASRVGTGGVNYGYTF.

This clonotype was recorded many times. J is TRBJ2-3 and V is TRBV5-1, with a weak D call TRBD1 (6 bases). V lost 1 base, J lost 6 bases, and 15 bases lay in between. The germline CDR1 and CDR2 sequences are SGHRS and YFSETQ. The length of the CDR3 is 15 residues. CDR3 coding DNA: TGCGCCAGCAGCTTGCAACAGGGTCCTTATGATACGCAGTATTTT. Protein product: CASSLQQGPYDTQYF. Drawing the rest from reference TRBV5-1 and TRBJ2-3, the complete variable domain is KAGVTQTPRYLIKTRGQQVTLSCSPISGHRSVSWYQQTPGQGLQFLFEYFSETQRNKGNFPGRFSGRQFSNSRSEMNVSTLELGDSALYLCASSLQQGPYDTQYFGPGTRLTVL.

Concerning this clonotype itself: With a much larger clone just one base away, this may be a read error. The genes are TRBV28 and TRBJ2-6; D may be TRBD1 (6 bases). V shed 5 bases and J shed 0 bases, with 14 bases lying between them. The CDR3 is made up of 17 amino acids. Germline V gene data show CDR1 as MDHEN and CDR2 as SYDVKM. The CDR3 loop is CASSPVRGVSGANVLTF. Here the CDR3 DNA reads TGTGCCAGCAGTCCCGTCAGGGGAGTCTCTGGGGCCAACGTCCTGACTTTC.

Only a few counts were recorded for this clonotype. V and J are TRBV27 and TRBJ2-4; 8 nucleotides align to TRBD1. Near its end, the DNA agrees better with TRBJ2-7, so the J call may be wrong. Germline V gene data show CDR1 as MNHEY and CDR2 as SMNVEV (reference sequence). CDR3 length equals 16 residues. The CDR3 bases are TGTGCCAGCAGTACGGCGAGGACAGGGTTTTTCTACGAGCAGTACTTC. This codes for CASSTARTGFFYEQYF.

The V gene is TRBV14, the J gene TRBJ2-1; D not resolved. The J call may be incorrect, as the DNA end agrees better with TRBJ2-7. The V gene's germline CDR1 is SGHDN and CDR2 FVKESK. The CDR3 contains 15 residues. The CDR3 protein is CASSRAVRTYNEQYF. The CDR3 coding sequence is TGTGCCAGCAGCCGGGCTGTGAGGACCTACAATGAGCAGTACTTC.

The table lists this clonotype with a few counts. The genes are TRBV7-3 and TRBJ2-1; D gene unclear. Germline V lookup: CDR1 SGHTA, CDR2 FQGTGA. This CDR3 contains 16 residues. Deletions cut 2 bases from V and 4 bases from J, with 15 bases between. The CDR3 nucleotides read TGTGCCAGCAGCTTATACGCCCCCGGCGATTACAATGAGCAGTTCTTC. It yields the protein CASSLYAPGDYNEQFF.

This clonotype was detected many times. Here the CDR3 DNA reads TGTGCCAGCAGTCCTGGACAGGGAGAATTTGGGGCCAACGTCCTGACTTTC. Its translation: CASSPGQGEFGANVLTF. The chain carries TRBV12-3 or TRBV12-4 and TRBJ2-6; TRBD1 aligns across 8 bases. J lost 3 bases, V lost 5 bases, and 9 bases had no gene match. The length of the CDR3 is 17 residues.

Note on this clonotype: A read error is possible here, since a much larger clone lies one base away. The chain is built from TRBV29-1 and TRBJ2-1; 12 bases line up with TRBD1. CDR1 is SQVTM and CDR2 is ANQGSEA in the germline V gene. The CDR3 is 18 amino acids. CDR3 coding DNA: TGCAGCGTGTATGGGACAGGGGGCCCTGGGGGCTCCTACAATAAGCAGTTCTTC. Its protein is CSVYGTGGPGGSYNKQFF.

Regarding this clonotype: With a much larger clone just one base away, this may be a read error. The chain combines TRBV12-3 or TRBV12-4 with TRBJ1-2; no clear D gene. The CDR3 runs to 11 residues. The CDR3: CASRSDYDYTF. The CDR3 nucleotides are TGTGCCAGCAGGTCCGACTATGACTACACCTTC.

The V call is TRBV27, the J call TRBJ1-6; 7 bases fit TRBD1. The CDR3 contains 15 residues. The germline V gene has CDR1 MNHEY and CDR2 SMNVEV (reference sequence). With V trimmed by 4 bases and J by 5 bases, 5 bases remained unmatched. This chain's CDR3 is CASSWGDRHNSPLHF. The DNA of the CDR3 is TGTGCCAGCAGTTGGGGGGACAGACATAATTCACCCCTCCACTTT.

The rearrangement links TRBV7-2 to TRBJ1-5, with a possible D match to TRBD1 (5 bases). The CDR3 has 15 residues. The germline V and J ends were trimmed by 0 bases and 4 bases, with 10 bases remaining between them. Per the germline V gene, CDR1 is SGHTA and CDR2 is FQGNSA. The CDR3 bases are TGTGCCAGCAGCTTAGCGCTGGAGGGGAATCAGCCCCAGCATTTT. Amino acid sequence: CASSLALEGNQPQHF.

This clonotype occurred many times. The chain carries TRBV5-1 and TRBJ2-3, with D possibly TRBD2 on 5 matching bases. CDR1 SGHRS and CDR2 YFSETQ come from the germline V gene. The CDR3 consists of 12 residues. The V and J ends lost 0 bases and 9 bases respectively, with 8 bases between them. CDR3 DNA sequence: TGCGCCAGCAGCTTGGAAGCGGAAACGCAGTATTTT. This sequence encodes CASSLEAETQYF.

This chain joins TRBV18 and TRBJ2-7; 10 bases align to TRBD1. The CDR3 extends over 13 amino acids. CDR1 and CDR2 from the germline V gene are KGHSH and LQKENI. V shed 8 bases, J shed 4 bases, and the junction held 5 bases outside the gene matches. CDR3 coding DNA: TGTGCCAGCATCCCGGGACAGGGGTACGAGCAGTACTTC. Protein product: CASIPGQGYEQYF.

This chain connects TRBV29-1 to TRBJ2-1; maybe TRBD1 (5 bases). The germline V and J ends were trimmed by 3 bases and 5 bases, with 8 bases remaining between them. The V gene's germline CDR1 is SQVTM and CDR2 ANQGSEA. This CDR3 comprises 12 residues. The CDR3 here is CSVDRVNNEQFF. CDR3 in DNA: TGCAGCGTTGACAGGGTTAACAATGAGCAGTTCTTC.